This T cell receptor beta chain was sequenced for a study of cytomegalovirus exposure and HLA in healthy donors. Overall study context: The approximately 120 validation repertoires, a later analysis reported, used the same platform as the roughly 730 repertoires from the first cohort. Whole-study results and caveats: Some TCR beta chains (around 180 of them) were listed as cytomegalovirus-associated.

Sequencing was performed with immunoSEQ multiplex PCR; in TCRdb, only in-frame clones are kept and a portion is missing. The sample includes about 130,000 clones, roughly nine tenths of them seen just once. Germline V gene data show CDR1 as SEHNR and CDR2 as FQNEAQ (reference sequence). V lost 5 bases to trimming and J lost 4 bases, with 15 bases between them. The CDR3 spans 15 residues. Worth noting for this clone: Its antigen remains unknown.

Sequencing was carried out using PBMCs. This receptor was obtained from a young woman in good health and CMV-seronegative. The chain couples TRBV7-9 to TRBJ2-1, with D perhaps TRBD1 (7 bases). The CDR3 nucleotides are TGTGCCAGCAGCGCGCGGGACAGAGCTTACAATGAGCAGTTCTTC. Translation: CASSARDRAYNEQFF.